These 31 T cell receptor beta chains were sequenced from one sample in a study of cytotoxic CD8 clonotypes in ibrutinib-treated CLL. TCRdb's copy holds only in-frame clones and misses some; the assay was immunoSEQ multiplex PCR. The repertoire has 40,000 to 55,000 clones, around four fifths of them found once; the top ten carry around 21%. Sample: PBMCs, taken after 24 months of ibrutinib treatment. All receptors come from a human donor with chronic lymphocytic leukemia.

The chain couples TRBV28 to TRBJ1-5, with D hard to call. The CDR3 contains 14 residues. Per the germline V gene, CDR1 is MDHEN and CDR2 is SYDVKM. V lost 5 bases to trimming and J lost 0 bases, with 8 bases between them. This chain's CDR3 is CASSHSASNQPQHF. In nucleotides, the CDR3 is TGTGCCAGCAGTCACTCGGCTAGCAATCAGCCCCAGCATTTT.

The DNA for the CDR3 is TGTGCCAGCAGCTTAGGCGGGACAGGGAGCGCCTACGAGCAGTACTTC. Translating gives CASSLGGTGSAYEQYF. V and J are TRBV11-2 and TRBJ2-7; 9 nucleotides line up with TRBD1. The CDR3 covers 16 residues. J lost 2 bases, V lost 1 base, and 6 bases had no gene match. Germline-derived CDR1 and CDR2 are SGHAT and FQNNGV.

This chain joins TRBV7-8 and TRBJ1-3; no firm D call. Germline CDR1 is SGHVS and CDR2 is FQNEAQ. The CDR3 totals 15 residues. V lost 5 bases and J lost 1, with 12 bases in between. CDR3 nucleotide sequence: TGTGCCAGCAGCCCGTACACCGGTTCTGGAAACACCATATATTTT. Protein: CASSPYTGSGNTIYF. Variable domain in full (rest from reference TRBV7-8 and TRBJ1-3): GAGVSQSPRYKVAKRGQDVALRCDPISGHVSLFWYQQALGQGPEFLTYFQNEAQLDKSGLPSDRFFAERPEGSVSTLKIQRTQQEDSAVYLCASSPYTGSGNTIYFGEGSWLTVV.

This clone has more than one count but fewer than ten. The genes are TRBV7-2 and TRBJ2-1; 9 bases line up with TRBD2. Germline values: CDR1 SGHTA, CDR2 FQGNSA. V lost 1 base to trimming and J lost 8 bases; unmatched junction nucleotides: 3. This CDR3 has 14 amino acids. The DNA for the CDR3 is TGTGCCAGCAGCTTAGTTGCTAGCGGGGATGAGCAGTTCTTC. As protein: CASSLVASGDEQFF.

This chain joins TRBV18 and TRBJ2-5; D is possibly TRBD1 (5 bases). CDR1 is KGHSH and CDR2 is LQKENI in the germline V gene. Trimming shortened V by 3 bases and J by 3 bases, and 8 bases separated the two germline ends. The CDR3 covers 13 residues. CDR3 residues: CASSPSTEETQYF. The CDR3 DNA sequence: TGTGCCAGCTCACCCTCGACAGAAGAGACCCAGTACTTC.

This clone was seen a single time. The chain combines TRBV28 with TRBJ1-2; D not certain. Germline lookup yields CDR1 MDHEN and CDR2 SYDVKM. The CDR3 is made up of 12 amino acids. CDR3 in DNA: TGTGTTTCGGGTGGTAAGAGCTATGGCTACACCTTC. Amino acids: CVSGGKSYGYTF.

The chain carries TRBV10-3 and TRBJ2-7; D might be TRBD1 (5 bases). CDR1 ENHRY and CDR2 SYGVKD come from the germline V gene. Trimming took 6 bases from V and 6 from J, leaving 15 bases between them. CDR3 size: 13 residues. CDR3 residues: CAISARVDSEQYF. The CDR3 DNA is TGTGCCATCAGCGCTAGAGTAGACAGCGAGCAGTACTTC.

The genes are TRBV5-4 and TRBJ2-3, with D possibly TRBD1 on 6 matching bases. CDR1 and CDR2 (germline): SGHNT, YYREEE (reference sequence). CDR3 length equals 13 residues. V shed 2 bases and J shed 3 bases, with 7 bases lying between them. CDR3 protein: CASSLGGTDTQYF. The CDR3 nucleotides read TGTGCCAGCAGCTTAGGGGGAACAGATACGCAGTATTTT.

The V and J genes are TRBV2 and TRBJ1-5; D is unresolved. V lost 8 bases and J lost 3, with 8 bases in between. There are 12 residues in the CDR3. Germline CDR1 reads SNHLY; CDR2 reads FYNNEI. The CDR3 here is CASAGYNQPQHF. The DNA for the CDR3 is TGTGCCAGCGCCGGGTACAATCAGCCCCAGCATTTT.

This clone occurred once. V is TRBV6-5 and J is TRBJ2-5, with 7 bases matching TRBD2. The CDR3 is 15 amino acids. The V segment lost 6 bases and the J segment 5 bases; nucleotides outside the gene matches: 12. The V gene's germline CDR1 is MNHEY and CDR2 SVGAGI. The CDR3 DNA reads TGTGCCAGCAGCCCCGGGGAGGGAGGTCGGGAGACCCAGTACTTC. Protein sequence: CASSPGEGGRETQYF.

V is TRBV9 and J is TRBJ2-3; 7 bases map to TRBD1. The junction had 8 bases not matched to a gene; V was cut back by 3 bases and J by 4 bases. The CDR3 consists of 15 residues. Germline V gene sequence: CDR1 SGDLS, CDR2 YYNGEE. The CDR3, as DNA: TGTGCCAGCAGCGCAAGGGGGCAGGGGGCAGATACGCAGTATTTT. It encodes CASSARGQGADTQYF.

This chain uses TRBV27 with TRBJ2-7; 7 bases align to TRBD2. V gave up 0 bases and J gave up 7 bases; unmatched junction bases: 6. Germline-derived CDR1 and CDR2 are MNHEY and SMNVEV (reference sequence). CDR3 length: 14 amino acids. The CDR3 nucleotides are TGTGCCAGCAGTTTATCGGGAGGGCCCAGGGAGCAGTACTTC. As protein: CASSLSGGPREQYF.

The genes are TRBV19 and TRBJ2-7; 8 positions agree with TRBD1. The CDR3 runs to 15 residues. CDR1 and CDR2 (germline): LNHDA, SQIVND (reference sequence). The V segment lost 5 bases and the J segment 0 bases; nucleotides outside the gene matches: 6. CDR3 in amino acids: CASSPRQGRSYEQYF. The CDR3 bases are TGTGCCAGTAGTCCCCGACAGGGGCGCTCCTACGAGCAGTACTTC.

CDR3 sequence: CASSPGGQFRVGNTEAFF. DNA of the CDR3: TGTGCCAGCAGTCCCGGGGGGCAGTTTAGGGTGGGGAACACTGAAGCTTTCTTT. The J gene is TRBJ1-1, the V gene TRBV27; tentative D call: TRBD1 (6 bases). The V gene lost 5 bases and the J gene lost 1 base, with 23 bases spanning the gap. This CDR3 contains 18 residues. Germline-derived CDR1 and CDR2 are MNHEY and SMNVEV (reference sequence).

This chain's CDR3 is CASSIAAGDPLHF. In DNA form, the CDR3 reads TGTGCCAGTAGTATAGCCGCCGGAGATCCCCTCCACTTT. The rearrangement uses TRBV19 and TRBJ1-6, with D uncertain. Germline values: CDR1 LNHDA, CDR2 SQIVND (reference sequence). This CDR3 is built from 13 residues. V was trimmed by 1 base and J by 13 bases, leaving 11 bases between them.

The DNA for the CDR3 is TGTGCCAGCAGTTACTTGGGTGCAGATACGCAGTATTTT. It codes for CASSYLGADTQYF. The gene calls are TRBV6-5 and TRBJ2-3; D remains ambiguous. CDR1 and CDR2 from the germline V gene are MNHEY and SVGAGI. The V end lost 1 base, the J end lost 4 bases, and 6 bases lay between the germline ends. The CDR3 runs to 13 residues.

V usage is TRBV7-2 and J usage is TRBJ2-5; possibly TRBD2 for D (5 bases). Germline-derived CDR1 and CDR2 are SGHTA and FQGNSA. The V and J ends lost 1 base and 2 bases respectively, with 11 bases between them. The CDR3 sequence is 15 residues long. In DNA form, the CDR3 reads TGTGCCAGCAGCTTAGGAGGGTCACAACAAGAGACCCAGTACTTC. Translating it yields CASSLGGSQQETQYF.

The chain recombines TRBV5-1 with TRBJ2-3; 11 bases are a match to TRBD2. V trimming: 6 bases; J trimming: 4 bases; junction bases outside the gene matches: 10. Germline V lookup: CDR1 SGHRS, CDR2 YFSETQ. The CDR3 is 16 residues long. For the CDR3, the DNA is TGCGCCAGCAACGGCTGGCTAGCGGGAGGAGCAGATACGCAGTATTTT. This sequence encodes CASNGWLAGGADTQYF.

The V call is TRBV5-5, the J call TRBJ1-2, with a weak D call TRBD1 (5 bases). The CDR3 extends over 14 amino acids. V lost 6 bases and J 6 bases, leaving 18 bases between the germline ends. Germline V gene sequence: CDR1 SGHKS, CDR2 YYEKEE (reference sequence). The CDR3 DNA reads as TGTGCCAGCAACCGGCAGGGAGCCGAGAATGGCTACACCTTC. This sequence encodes CASNRQGAENGYTF. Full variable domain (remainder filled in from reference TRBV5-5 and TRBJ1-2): DAGVTQSPTHLIKTRGQQVTLRCSPISGHKSVSWYQQVLGQGPQFIFQYYEKEERGRGNFPDRFSARQFPNYSSELNVNALLLGDSALYLCASNRQGAENGYTFGSGTRLTVV.

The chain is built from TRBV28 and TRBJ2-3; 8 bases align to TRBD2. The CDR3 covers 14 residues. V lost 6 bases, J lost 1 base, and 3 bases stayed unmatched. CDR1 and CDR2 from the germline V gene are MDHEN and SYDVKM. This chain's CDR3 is CASSPAGGTDTQYF. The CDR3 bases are TGTGCCAGCAGCCCAGCGGGAGGCACAGATACGCAGTATTTT.

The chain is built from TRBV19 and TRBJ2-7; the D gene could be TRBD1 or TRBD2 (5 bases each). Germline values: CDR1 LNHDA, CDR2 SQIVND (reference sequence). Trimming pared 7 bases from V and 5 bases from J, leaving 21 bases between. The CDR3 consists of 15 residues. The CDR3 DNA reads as TGTGCCAGTAACTTGGGACGCTCACAACCCCACGAGCAGTACTTC. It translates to CASNLGRSQPHEQYF.

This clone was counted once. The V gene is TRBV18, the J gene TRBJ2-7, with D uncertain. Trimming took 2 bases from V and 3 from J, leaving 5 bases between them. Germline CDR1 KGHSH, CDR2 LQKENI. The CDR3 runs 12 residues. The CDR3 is CASSPNGYEQYF. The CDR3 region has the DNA TGTGCCAGCTCACCAAACGGCTACGAGCAGTACTTC.

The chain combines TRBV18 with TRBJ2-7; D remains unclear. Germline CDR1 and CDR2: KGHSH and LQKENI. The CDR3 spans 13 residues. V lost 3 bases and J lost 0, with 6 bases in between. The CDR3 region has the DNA TGTGCCAGCTCACCTTCCTCCTCCTACGAGCAGTACTTC. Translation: CASSPSSSYEQYF.

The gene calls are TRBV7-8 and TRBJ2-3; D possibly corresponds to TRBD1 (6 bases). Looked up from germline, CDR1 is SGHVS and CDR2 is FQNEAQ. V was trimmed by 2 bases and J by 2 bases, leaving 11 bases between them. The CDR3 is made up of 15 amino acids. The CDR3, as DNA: TGTGCCAGCAGCTTACAGGGGACGGTCACAGATACGCAGTATTTT. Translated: CASSLQGTVTDTQYF.

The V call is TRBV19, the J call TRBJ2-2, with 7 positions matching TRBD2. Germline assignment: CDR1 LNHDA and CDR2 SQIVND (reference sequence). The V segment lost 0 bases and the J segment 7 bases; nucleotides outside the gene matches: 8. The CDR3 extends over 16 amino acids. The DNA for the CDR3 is TGTGCCAGTAGTATAGAGGCCAGCGGGGTGTTCGGGGAGCTGTTTTTT. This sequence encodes CASSIEASGVFGELFF.

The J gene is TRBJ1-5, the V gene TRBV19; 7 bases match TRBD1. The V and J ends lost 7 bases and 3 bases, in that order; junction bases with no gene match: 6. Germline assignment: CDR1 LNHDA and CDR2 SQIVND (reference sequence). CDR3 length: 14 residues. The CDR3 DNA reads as TGTGCCAGTACCCAGACAGGGCACAATCAGCCCCAGCATTTT. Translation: CASTQTGHNQPQHF.

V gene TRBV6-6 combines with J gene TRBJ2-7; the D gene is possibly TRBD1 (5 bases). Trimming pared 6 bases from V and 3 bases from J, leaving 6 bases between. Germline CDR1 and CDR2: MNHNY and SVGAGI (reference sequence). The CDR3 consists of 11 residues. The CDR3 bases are TGTGCCAGCAGCGACAGCTACGAGCAGTACTTC. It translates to CASSDSYEQYF.

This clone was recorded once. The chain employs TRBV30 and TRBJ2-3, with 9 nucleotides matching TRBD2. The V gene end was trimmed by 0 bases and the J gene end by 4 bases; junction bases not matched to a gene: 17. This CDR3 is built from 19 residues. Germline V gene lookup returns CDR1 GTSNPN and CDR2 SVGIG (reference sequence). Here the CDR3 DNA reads TGTGCCTGGAGTGTACTTCAACCCGTGAGCGGGAGGTTCGCAGATACGCAGTATTTT. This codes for CAWSVLQPVSGRFADTQYF.

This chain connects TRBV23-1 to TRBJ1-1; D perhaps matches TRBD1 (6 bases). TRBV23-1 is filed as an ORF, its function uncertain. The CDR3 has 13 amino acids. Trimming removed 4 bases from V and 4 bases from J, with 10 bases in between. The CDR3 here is CASSPRGLTEAFF. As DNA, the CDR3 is TGCGCCAGCAGTCCCCGGGGGCTCACTGAAGCTTTCTTT.

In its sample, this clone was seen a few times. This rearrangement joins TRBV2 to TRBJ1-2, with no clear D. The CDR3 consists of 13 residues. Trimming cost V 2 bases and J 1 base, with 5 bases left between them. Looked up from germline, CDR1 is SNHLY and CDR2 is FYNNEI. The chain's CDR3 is CASSERGNYGYTF. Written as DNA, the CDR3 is TGTGCCAGCAGTGAACGGGGTAACTATGGCTACACCTTC.

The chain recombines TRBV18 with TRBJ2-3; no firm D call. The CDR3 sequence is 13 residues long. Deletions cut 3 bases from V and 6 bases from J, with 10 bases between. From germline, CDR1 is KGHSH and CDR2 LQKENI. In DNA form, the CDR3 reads TGTGCCAGCTCACCGGACCTCACCGATACGCAGTATTTT. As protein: CASSPDLTDTQYF.